This T cell receptor (beta chain) came from a study of shared clonotypes between healthy human individuals. The study's findings and limits: Shared across a few donors were around 5% of the naive CD4 clonotypes.

Germline V gives CDR1 MNHEY, CDR2 SMNVEV (reference sequence). CDR3 size: 13 residues. V was cut by 1 base and J by 1 base, with 3 bases left in between. A word on this clone: What it binds is unknown. Other nucleotide sequences from this sample produce the same CDR3.

Among the donors, all were Caucasian adults who lived in Nashville, Tennessee. Method: immunoSEQ multiplex PCR; TCRdb's copy keeps in-frame clones and lacks some. The data contain 2 million to 3 million clones, just over 90% of them singletons. The V gene is TRBV27, the J gene TRBJ2-3; D ambiguous. The receptor was isolated from a man aged 18 to 29 in good health. Sequenced material: naive CD4+ T cells sorted from blood. Subset described: CD45RA+ positively selected. The CDR3 DNA reads as TGTGCCAGCAGTTTATTGGGCACAGATACGCAGTATTTT. Protein product: CASSLLGTDTQYF.